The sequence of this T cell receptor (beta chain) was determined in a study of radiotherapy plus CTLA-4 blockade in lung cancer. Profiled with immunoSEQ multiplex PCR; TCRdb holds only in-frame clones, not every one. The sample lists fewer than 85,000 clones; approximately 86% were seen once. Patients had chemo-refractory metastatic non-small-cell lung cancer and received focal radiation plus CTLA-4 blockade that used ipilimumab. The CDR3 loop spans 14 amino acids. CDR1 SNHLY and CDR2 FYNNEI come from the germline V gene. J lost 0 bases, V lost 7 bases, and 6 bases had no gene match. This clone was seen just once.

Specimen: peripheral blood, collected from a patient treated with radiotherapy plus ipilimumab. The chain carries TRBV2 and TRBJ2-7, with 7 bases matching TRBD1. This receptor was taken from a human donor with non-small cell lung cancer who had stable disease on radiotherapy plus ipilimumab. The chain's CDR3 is CASILGTASYEQYF. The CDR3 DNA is TGTGCCAGCATTCTCGGGACAGCCTCCTACGAGCAGTACTTC.